What follows describes a single T cell receptor (beta chain). The data belong to a study of blood T cell repertoires in COVID-19. The table came from immunoSEQ multiplex PCR; TCRdb's copy has only in-frame clones and leaves some out. In the table there are around 250,000 clones, 80% to 90% of which are singletons. CDR1 MNHNS and CDR2 SASEGT come from the germline V gene. Trimming took off 3 bases at V and 7 bases at J, with 12 bases between the two ends. The CDR3 has 13 residues. The chain links TRBV6-1 to TRBJ1-2, with a tentative D call TRBD1 (5 bases). The clonotype originates from a man aged 40-50 years with active or convalescent COVID-19. Specimen: peripheral blood. The CDR3 here is CASSDPGGFGYTF. The CDR3 nucleotides read TGTGCCAGCAGTGATCCCGGGGGGTTTGGCTACACCTTC.